What follows describes a single T cell receptor beta chain. This record belongs to a study of blood T cell repertoires in COVID-19. The wider study: Collection of acute and convalescent COVID-19 samples took place in the United States, Italy and Spain. Nucleic acid was either cDNA or gDNA, and it came from T cells, B-cell-depleted T cells, or PBMCs.

V lost 5 bases to trimming and J lost 4 bases, with 16 bases between them. There are 15 residues in the CDR3. Germline loops: CDR1 SGHDT, CDR2 YYEEEE. Methods used by the authors: Amplification of reference gene primers was used by the study to estimate nucleated cell counts. Assay: immunoSEQ multiplex PCR; the TCRdb copy retains only in-frame clones and omits some. Clone size and the V and J calls come from that table; the DNA yielded D and trimming. Seen here are around 350,000 clones, around nine tenths observed once, and the top ten hold 3%. The receptor was derived from a human donor in a cohort sampled during active COVID-19. The chain joins TRBV5-6 to TRBJ2-1; TRBD2 might be the D (5 bases). Sequencing input: peripheral blood. The CDR3 spells CASRRTGRKYNEQFF. CDR3 DNA sequence: TGTGCCAGCAGAAGGACTGGTCGGAAGTACAATGAGCAGTTCTTC.